This is a list of T cell receptor beta chains from one sample in a study of cytomegalovirus exposure and HLA in healthy donors. The assay was immunoSEQ multiplex PCR, and TCRdb's table has in-frame clones only and misses some. The sample consists of about 130,000 clones, more than 65% of them appearing once. Source material: PBMCs. Receptor source: a man aged 18-30 years in good health and CMV-seropositive. Both conserved end residues are part of each CDR3. Fields, in order: J gene, D gene, V gene, clone size, CDR3 DNA, CDR3 protein. D genes are given only for firm matches. Size is stated for part of the rows, as once, few or many counts, or as a class when the clone is expanded.

>TRBJ1-6|-|TRBV5-6|-
TGTGCCAGCAGATTATCCAGGGATTCACCCCTCCACTTT
CASRLSRDSPLHF
>TRBJ1-3|-|TRBV28|-
TGTGCCAGCAGTTTCCCCGGGAGCTCTGGAAACACCATATATTTT
CASSFPGSSGNTIYF
>TRBJ1-6|-|TRBV9|-
TGTGCCAGCAGCGCCGCGGGAAGGGGCAATTCACCCCTCCACTTT
CASSAAGRGNSPLHF
>TRBJ1-2|TRBD1|TRBV27|-
TGTGCCAGCAGTTTATTTATAGGGGGCATGGGTGGCTACACCTTC
CASSLFIGGMGGYTF
>TRBJ2-3|-|TRBV12-5|-
TGTGCTAGTGGTTTGGTAGCGGACGGCCTTATCTCCACAGATACGCAGTATTTT
CASGLVADGLISTDTQYF
>TRBJ1-1|TRBD1|TRBV25-1|-
TGTGCCAGCAGTGAATACAAGACAGGGCCACTTGAAGCTTTCTTT
CASSEYKTGPLEAFF
>TRBJ2-2|TRBD2|TRBV4-1|-
TGCGCCAGCAGCCAATCGGGACTAGCGGGAGTGGACACCGGGGAGCTGTTTTTT
CASSQSGLAGVDTGELFF
>TRBJ2-7|-|TRBV6-6|once
TGTGCCAGCAGTTATCGTGAGCTGTCCTACGAGCAGTACTTC
CASSYRELSYEQYF
>TRBJ1-3|TRBD1|TRBV15|-
TGTGCCACCAGCAAAACTGGACAGGTCTACTCTGGAAACACCATATATTTT
CATSKTGQVYSGNTIYF
>TRBJ2-2|TRBD2|TRBV13|-
TGTGCCAGCAGCTTAGGCGGGAGGGCCAGTTCCGGGGAGCTGTTTTTT
CASSLGGRASSGELFF
>TRBJ2-7|TRBD1|TRBV19|-
TGTGCCAGTAGTTCCCAGAGACCGGGACAGGGGGACGAGCAGTACTTC
CASSSQRPGQGDEQYF
>TRBJ1-5|TRBD1|TRBV27|-
TGTGCCAGCAGTTTAAGGACAGGGTTCGGGCGGCCCCAGCATTTT
CASSLRTGFGRPQHF
>TRBJ1-1|-|TRBV30|-
TGTGCCTGCCTTAGGGCGGGGGGCACTGAAGCTTTCTTT
CACLRAGGTEAFF
>TRBJ1-2|TRBD1|TRBV28|-
TGTGCCAGCAGTTTGCCCGACAGGGCTTATGGCTACACCTTC
CASSLPDRAYGYTF
>TRBJ2-7|-|TRBV18|-
TGTGCCAGCTCGCCCAACAGGGCGAGGTTGTCCTACGAGCAGTACTTC
CASSPNRARLSYEQYF
>TRBJ1-3|TRBD1|TRBV4-1|once
TGCGCCAGCAGCCAAGGACCTTTAAACAGGGGGCGATCTGGAAACACCATATATTTT
CASSQGPLNRGRSGNTIYF
>TRBJ2-3|TRBD1|TRBV11-2|-
TGTGCCAGCAGCCCTGGACAGGGGACAGATACGCAGTATTTT
CASSPGQGTDTQYF
>TRBJ1-1|-|TRBV5-1|-
TGCGCCAGCAGCTTTGTCAGGGACACTGAAGCTTTCTTT
CASSFVRDTEAFF
>TRBJ2-1|-|TRBV9|-
TGTGCCAGCAGCGTAAGTAGCCCCTCCTACAATGAGCAGTTCTTC
CASSVSSPSYNEQFF
>TRBJ1-2|TRBD1|TRBV29-1|-
TGCAGCGTTGTGTCGCCCGGGACAGGGAGGTATGGCTACACCTTC
CSVVSPGTGRYGYTF
>TRBJ1-1|-|TRBV10-2|-
TGCGCCAGCAGTGAGGCTATGGGGGGGAACACTGAAGCTTTCTTT
CASSEAMGGNTEAFF
>TRBJ2-7|TRBD2|TRBV10-3|-
TGTGCCACGAGGACTAGCGCTTACGAGCAGTACTTC
CATRTSAYEQYF
>TRBJ1-5|-|TRBV7-8|once
TGTGCCAGCAGCTTAGTACAGGCCCGCGGTCAGCCCCAGCATTTT
CASSLVQARGQPQHF
>TRBJ1-4|-|TRBV15|-
TGTGCCACCAGCAGAGCCGAGAATAGAAATGAAAAACTGTTTTTT
CATSRAENRNEKLFF
>TRBJ2-1|TRBD2|TRBV14|-
TGTGCCAGCAGCCAGACGGGACTAGCGAGAGACAATGAGCAGTTCTTC
CASSQTGLARDNEQFF
>TRBJ1-6|-|TRBV27|-
TGTGCCAGCAACCTGGGGGGACGTACCTATAATTCACCCCTCCACTTT
CASNLGGRTYNSPLHF
>TRBJ1-3|-|TRBV7-9|-
TGTGCCAGCAGCTTTGGGAGAGAGTCTGGAAACACCATATATTTT
CASSFGRESGNTIYF
>TRBJ1-5|-|TRBV13|-
TGTGCCAGCAGCCTCGGGTTTAGCAATCAGCCCCAGCATTTT
CASSLGFSNQPQHF
>TRBJ2-2|-|TRBV11-3|-
TGTGCCAGCAGCTTGCGACAGGATAACACCGGGGAGCTGTTTTTT
CASSLRQDNTGELFF
>TRBJ2-2|-|TRBV4-2|-
TGTGCCAGCAGCCAAGATAGGACAAGCGGGGAGCTGTTTTTT
CASSQDRTSGELFF
>TRBJ1-1|-|TRBV7-9|-
TGTGCCAGCAGCGGTCGGGGGGACACTGAAGCTTTCTTT
CASSGRGDTEAFF
>TRBJ2-1|TRBD2|TRBV19|once
TGTGCCAGTAGTATAGAAAGGGGTAGCGGGAGCAATGAGCAGTTCTTC
CASSIERGSGSNEQFF
>TRBJ2-3|-|TRBV6-4|few
TGTGCCAGCAGTGACACTGGCGGGTCATCAGATACGCAGTATTTT
CASSDTGGSSDTQYF